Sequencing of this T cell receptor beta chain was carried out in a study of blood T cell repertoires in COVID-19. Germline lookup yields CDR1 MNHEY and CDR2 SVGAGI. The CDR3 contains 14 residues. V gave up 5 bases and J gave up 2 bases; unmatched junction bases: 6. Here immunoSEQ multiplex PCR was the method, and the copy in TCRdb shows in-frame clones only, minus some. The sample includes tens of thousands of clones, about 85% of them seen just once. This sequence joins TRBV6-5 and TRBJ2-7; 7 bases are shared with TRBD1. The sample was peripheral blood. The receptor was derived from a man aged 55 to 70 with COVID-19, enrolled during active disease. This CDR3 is CASSLRQGPYEQYF. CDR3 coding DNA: TGTGCCAGCAGTCTACGACAGGGCCCCTACGAGCAGTACTTC.